A selection of T cell receptor beta chains follows, all from one sample in a study of blood T cell repertoires in COVID-19. Sequencing was performed with immunoSEQ multiplex PCR; in TCRdb, only in-frame clones are kept and a portion is missing. The sample has some 230,000 clones, about 86% seen once. The source material was peripheral blood. Source of these receptors: a woman aged 45-65 years with COVID-19, enrolled during active disease. Each CDR3 is given with its conserved first and last residue. A D gene is named only where the DNA matches it firmly. The size of a clone is reported for some rows only, either as once, few or many, or as a class for expanded clones.

>NA|TRBJ2-1|TRBD2|TRBV30
CAWSRSAGGSYNEQFF
TGTGCCTGGAGTAGGTCGGCGGGGGGCTCCTACAATGAGCAGTTCTTC
>NA|TRBJ2-3|TRBD2|TRBV30
CAWSRTSGGSDTQYF
TGTGCCTGGAGTCGGACTAGCGGGGGTTCGGATACGCAGTATTTT
>NA|TRBJ1-3|TRBD1|TRBV14
CASSRGQLLSGNTIYF
TGTGCCAGCAGCCGGGGACAGCTCCTTTCTGGAAACACCATATATTTT
>NA|TRBJ2-3|TRBD2|TRBV2
CASSEGSGGASDTQYF
TGTGCCAGCAGTGAAGGTAGCGGGGGGGCGTCAGATACGCAGTATTTT
>NA|TRBJ1-1|NA|TRBV5-1
CASSQSNTEAFF
TGCGCCAGCAGCCAGTCGAACACTGAAGCTTTCTTT
>NA|TRBJ1-1|NA|TRBV12-5
CASGLWNRMNTEAFF
TGTGCTAGTGGTTTGTGGAACAGAATGAACACTGAAGCTTTCTTT
>NA|TRBJ2-3|NA|TRBV5-1
CASSLEGGTDTQYF
TGCGCCAGCAGCTTAGAAGGGGGCACAGATACGCAGTATTTT
>NA|TRBJ2-2|TRBD1|TRBV7-3
CASSLFQGTGNTGELFF
TGTGCCAGCAGCTTATTCCAGGGGACAGGGAACACCGGGGAGCTGTTTTTT
>NA|TRBJ2-3|TRBD1|TRBV27
CASRDRITDTQYF
TGTGCCAGCCGGGACAGAATCACAGATACGCAGTATTTT
>NA|TRBJ1-1|NA|TRBV5-1
CASSYNRVLNTEAFF
TGCGCCAGCAGCTACAACAGGGTACTGAACACTGAAGCTTTCTTT
>NA|TRBJ1-1|TRBD1|TRBV7-9
CASSTQTGVTGTEAFF
TGTGCCAGCAGTACCCAAACAGGGGTTACGGGTACTGAAGCTTTCTTT
>NA|TRBJ1-5|NA|TRBV18
CASSPISNQPQHF
TGTGCCAGCTCACCCATTTCCAATCAGCCCCAGCATTTT
>NA|TRBJ1-1|NA|TRBV27
CASSLGQIGRYTEAFF
TGTGCCAGCAGTTTAGGGCAGATCGGGAGGTACACTGAAGCTTTCTTT
>few|TRBJ1-1|TRBD1|TRBV5-1
CASQTAGTANTEAFF
TGCGCCAGCCAAACGGCCGGGACAGCCAACACTGAAGCTTTCTTT
>NA|TRBJ1-3|NA|TRBV30
CAWSVVSGNTIYF
TGTGCCTGGTCAGTCGTTTCCGGAAACACCATATATTTT
>NA|TRBJ2-5|TRBD1|TRBV24-1
CATSDTDRRQKETQYF
TGTGCCACCAGTGACACGGACAGGAGACAAAAGGAGACCCAGTACTTC
>NA|TRBJ2-7|NA|TRBV15
CATSYSGGMGYEQYF
TGTGCCACCAGCTATTCTGGGGGGATGGGTTACGAGCAGTACTTC
>few|TRBJ1-1|NA|TRBV29-1
CSVKRQRNTEAFF
TGCAGCGTTAAGAGACAGCGGAACACTGAAGCTTTCTTT
>NA|TRBJ2-1|TRBD2|TRBV7-2
CASSLTGGSSYNEQFF
TGTGCCAGCAGCTTAACGGGGGGGAGCTCCTACAATGAGCAGTTCTTC
>NA|TRBJ1-1|NA|TRBV7-9
CASSLGQSTEAFF
TGTGCCAGCAGCTTAGGACAGAGCACTGAAGCTTTCTTT